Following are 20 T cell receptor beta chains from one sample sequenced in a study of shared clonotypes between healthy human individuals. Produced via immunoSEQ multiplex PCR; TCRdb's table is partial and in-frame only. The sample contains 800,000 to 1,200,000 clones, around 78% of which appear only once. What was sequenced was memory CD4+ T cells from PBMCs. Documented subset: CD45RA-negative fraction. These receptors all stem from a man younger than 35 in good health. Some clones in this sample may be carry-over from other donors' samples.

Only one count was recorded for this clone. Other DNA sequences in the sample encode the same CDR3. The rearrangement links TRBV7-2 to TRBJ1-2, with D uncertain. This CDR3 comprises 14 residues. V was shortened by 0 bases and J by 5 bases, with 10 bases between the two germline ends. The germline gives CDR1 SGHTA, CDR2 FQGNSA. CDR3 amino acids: CASSLARSLYGYTF. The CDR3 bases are TGTGCCAGCAGCTTAGCGAGGAGTTTATATGGCTACACCTTC.

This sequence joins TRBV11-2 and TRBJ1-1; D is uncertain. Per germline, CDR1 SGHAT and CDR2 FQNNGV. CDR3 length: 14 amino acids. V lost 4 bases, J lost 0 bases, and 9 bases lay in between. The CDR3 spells CASSSREMNTEAFF. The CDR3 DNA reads TGTGCCAGCAGCTCTAGGGAGATGAACACTGAAGCTTTCTTT.

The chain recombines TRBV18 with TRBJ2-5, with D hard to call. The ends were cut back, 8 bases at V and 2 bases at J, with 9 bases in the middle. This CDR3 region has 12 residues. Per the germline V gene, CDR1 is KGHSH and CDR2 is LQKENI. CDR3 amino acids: CASHPEQETQYF. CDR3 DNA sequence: TGTGCCAGCCATCCGGAGCAAGAGACCCAGTACTTC. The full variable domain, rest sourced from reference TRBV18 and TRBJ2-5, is NAGVMQNPRHLVRRRGQEARLRCSPMKGHSHVYWYRQLPEEGLKFMVYLQKENIIDESGMPKERFSAEFPKEGPSILRIQQVVRGDSAAYFCASHPEQETQYFGPGTRLLVL.

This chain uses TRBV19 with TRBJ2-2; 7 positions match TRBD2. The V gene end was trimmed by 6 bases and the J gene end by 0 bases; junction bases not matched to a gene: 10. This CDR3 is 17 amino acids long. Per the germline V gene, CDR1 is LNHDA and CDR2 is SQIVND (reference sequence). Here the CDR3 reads CASRNSGQISNTGELFF. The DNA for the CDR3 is TGTGCCAGTAGAAATAGCGGGCAGATCTCGAACACCGGGGAGCTGTTTTTT.

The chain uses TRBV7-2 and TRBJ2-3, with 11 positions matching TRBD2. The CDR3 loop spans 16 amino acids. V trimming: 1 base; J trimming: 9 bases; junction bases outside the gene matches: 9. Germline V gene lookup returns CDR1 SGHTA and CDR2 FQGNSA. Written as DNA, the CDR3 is TGTGCCAGCAGCTTAGAAGGGACTAGCGGCTCATCCACGCAGTATTTT. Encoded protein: CASSLEGTSGSSTQYF.

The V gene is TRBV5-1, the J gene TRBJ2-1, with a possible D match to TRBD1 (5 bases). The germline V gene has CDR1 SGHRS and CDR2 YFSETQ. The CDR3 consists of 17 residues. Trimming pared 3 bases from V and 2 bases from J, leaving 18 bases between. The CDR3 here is CASSSIGHRNAYNEQFF. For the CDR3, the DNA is TGCGCCAGCAGCTCCATCGGACACCGCAATGCCTACAATGAGCAGTTCTTC.

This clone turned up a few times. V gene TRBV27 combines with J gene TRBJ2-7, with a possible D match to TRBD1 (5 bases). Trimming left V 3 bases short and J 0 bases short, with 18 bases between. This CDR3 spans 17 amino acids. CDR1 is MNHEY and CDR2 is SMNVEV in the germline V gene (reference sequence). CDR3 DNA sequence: TGTGCCAGCAGTTTTTCGTCGTCCAGGGTGAGCTCCTACGAGCAGTACTTC. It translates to CASSFSSSRVSSYEQYF.

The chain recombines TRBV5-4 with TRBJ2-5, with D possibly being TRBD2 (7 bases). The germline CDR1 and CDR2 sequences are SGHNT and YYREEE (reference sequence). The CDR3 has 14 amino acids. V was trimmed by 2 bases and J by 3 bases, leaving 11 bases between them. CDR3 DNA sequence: TGTGCCAGCAGCTTCGGGGGGCGAGAAGAGACCCAGTACTTC. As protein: CASSFGGREETQYF. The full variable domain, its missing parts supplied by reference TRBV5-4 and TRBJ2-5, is ETGVTQSPTHLIKTRGQQVTLRCSSQSGHNTVSWYQQALGQGPQFIFQYYREEENGRGNFPPRFSGLQFPNYSSELNVNALELDDSALYLCASSFGGREETQYFGPGTRLLVL.

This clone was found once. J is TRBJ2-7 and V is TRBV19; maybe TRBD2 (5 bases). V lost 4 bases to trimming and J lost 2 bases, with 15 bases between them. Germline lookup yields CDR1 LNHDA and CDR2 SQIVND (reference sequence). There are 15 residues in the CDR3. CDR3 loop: CASSRTGLAAYEQYF. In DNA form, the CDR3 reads TGTGCCAGTAGTAGAACGGGCCTAGCAGCCTACGAGCAGTACTTC.

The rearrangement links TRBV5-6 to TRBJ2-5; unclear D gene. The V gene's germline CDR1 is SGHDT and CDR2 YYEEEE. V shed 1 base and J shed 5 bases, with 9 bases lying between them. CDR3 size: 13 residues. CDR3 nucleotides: TGTGCCAGCAGCTTGCCCCTCTCGGAGACCCAGTACTTC. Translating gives CASSLPLSETQYF.

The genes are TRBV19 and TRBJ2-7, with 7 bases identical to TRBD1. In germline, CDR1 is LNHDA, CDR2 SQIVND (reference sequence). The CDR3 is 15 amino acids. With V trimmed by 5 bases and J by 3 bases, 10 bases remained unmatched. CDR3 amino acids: CASSPRQGSHYEQYF. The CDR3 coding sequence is TGTGCCAGTAGTCCGCGACAGGGCTCCCACTACGAGCAGTACTTC.

The CDR3 reads CASSARLDYEQYF. The CDR3 DNA reads as TGTGCCAGCAGCGCAAGACTGGATTACGAGCAGTACTTC. The V gene is TRBV9, the J gene TRBJ2-7; no clear D. V shed 3 bases and J shed 4 bases, with 11 bases lying between them. The CDR3 length is 13 residues. Looked up from germline, CDR1 is SGDLS and CDR2 is YYNGEE.

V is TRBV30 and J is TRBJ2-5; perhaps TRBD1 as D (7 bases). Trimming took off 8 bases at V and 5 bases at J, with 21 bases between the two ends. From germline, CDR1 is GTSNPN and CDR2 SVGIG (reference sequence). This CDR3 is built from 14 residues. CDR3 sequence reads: CAQTPKGGGETQYF. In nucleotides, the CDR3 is TGTGCCCAAACCCCGAAAGGAGGGGGCGAGACCCAGTACTTC.

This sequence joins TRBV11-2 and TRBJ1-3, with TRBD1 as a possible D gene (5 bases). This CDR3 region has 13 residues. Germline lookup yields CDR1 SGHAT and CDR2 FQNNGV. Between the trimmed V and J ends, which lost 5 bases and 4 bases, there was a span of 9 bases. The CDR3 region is CASSPGGGNTIYF. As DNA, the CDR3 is TGTGCCAGCAGCCCCGGGGGAGGAAACACCATATATTTT.

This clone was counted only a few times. As DNA, the CDR3 is TGTGCCAGCAGCCAAGGGGAGTCGAACACTGAAGCTTTCTTT. The encoded protein is CASSQGESNTEAFF. The chain recombines TRBV4-2 with TRBJ1-1; unclear D gene. Trimming removed 1 base at V and 1 base at J, with 7 bases between. Germline V lookup: CDR1 LGHNA, CDR2 YNFKEQ. This CDR3 is built from 14 residues.

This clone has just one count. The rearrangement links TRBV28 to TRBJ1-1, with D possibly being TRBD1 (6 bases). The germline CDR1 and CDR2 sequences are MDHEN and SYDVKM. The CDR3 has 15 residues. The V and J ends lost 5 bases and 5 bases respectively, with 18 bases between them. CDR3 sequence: CASSPFPYRETEAFF. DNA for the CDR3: TGTGCCAGCAGTCCTTTTCCTTACAGGGAGACTGAAGCTTTCTTT.

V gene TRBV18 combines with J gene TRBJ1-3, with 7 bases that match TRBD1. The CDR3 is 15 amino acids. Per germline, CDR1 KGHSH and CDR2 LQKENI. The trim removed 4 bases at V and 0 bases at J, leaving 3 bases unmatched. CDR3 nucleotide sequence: TGTGCCAGCTCACGCGGACAGGTCTCTGGAAACACCATATATTTT. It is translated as CASSRGQVSGNTIYF.

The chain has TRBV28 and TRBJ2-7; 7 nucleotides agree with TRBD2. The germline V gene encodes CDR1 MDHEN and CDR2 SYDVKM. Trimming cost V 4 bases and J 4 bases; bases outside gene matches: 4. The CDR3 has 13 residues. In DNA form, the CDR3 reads TGTGCCAGCAGTTCGGGGGAGGGATACGAGCAGTACTTC. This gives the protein CASSSGEGYEQYF.

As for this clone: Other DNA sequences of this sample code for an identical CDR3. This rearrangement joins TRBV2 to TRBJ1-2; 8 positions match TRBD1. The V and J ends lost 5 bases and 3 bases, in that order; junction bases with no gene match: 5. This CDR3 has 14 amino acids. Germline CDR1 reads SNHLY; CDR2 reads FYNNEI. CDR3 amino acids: CASSRQGYDYGYTF. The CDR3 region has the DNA TGTGCCAGCAGTAGACAGGGGTATGACTATGGCTACACCTTC.

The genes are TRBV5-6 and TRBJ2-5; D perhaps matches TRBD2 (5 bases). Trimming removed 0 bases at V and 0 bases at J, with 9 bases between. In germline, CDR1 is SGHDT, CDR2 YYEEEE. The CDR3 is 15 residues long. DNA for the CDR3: TGTGCCAGCAGCTTGGTCAGCGGACACCAAGAGACCCAGTACTTC. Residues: CASSLVSGHQETQYF.